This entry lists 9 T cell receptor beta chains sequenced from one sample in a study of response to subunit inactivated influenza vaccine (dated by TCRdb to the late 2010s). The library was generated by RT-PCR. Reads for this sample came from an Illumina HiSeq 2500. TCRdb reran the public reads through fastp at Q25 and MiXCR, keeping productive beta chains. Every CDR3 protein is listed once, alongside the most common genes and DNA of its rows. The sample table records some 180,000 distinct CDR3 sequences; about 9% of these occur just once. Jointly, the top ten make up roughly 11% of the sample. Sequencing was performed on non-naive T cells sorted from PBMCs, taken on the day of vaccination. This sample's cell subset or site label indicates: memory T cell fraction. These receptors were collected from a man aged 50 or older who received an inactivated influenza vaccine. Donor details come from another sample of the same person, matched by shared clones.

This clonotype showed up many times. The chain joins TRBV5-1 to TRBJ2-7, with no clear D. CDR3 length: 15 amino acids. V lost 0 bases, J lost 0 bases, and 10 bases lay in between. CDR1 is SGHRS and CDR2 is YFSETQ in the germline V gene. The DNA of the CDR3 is TGCGCCAGCAGCTTGGCGGCAGTAACCTCCTACGAGCAGTACTTC. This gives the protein CASSLAAVTSYEQYF.

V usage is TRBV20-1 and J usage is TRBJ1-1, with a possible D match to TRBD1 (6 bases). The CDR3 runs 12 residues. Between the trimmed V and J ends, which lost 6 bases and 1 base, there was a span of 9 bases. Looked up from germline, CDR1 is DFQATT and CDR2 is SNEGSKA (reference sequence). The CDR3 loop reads CSARGGNTEAFF. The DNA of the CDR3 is TGCAGTGCCAGGGGAGGGAACACTGAAGCTTTCTTT.

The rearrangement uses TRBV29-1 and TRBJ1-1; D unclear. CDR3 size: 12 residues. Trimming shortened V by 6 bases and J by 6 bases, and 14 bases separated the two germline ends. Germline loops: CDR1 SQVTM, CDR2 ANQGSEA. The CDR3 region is CSVQAGWAEAFF. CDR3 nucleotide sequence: TGCAGCGTGCAAGCGGGGTGGGCTGAAGCTTTCTTT.

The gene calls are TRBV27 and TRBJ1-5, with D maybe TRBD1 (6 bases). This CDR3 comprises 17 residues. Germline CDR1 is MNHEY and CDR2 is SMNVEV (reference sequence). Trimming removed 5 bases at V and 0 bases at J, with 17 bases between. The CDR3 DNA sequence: TGTGCCAGCAGTCGCGGGGAGGGGGGTTATAGCAATCAGCCCCAGCATTTT. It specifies CASSRGEGGYSNQPQHF.

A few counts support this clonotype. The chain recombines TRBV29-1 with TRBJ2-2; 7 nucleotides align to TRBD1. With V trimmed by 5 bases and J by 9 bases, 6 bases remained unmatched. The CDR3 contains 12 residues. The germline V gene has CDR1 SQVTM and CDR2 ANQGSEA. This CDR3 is CSVREGARELFF. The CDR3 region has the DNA TGCAGCGTTCGAGAGGGGGCGAGGGAGCTGTTTTTT.

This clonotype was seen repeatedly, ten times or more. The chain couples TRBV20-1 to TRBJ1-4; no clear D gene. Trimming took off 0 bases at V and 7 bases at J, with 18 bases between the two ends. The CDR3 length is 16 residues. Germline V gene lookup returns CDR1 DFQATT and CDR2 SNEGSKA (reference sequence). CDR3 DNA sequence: TGCAGTGCTAGAGAGGGCGGCGTATCGTTTCGTGAAAAACTGTTTTTT. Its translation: CSAREGGVSFREKLFF.

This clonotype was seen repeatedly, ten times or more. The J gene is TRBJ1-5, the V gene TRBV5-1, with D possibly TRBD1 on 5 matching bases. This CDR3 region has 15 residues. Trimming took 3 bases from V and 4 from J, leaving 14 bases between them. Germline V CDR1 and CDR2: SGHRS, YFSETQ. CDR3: CASSSGTGFNQPQHF. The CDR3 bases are TGCGCCAGCAGCTCTGGCACAGGTTTTAATCAGCCCCAGCATTTT.

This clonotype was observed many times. This CDR3 is CASSISGYGAGELFF. As DNA, the CDR3 is TGTGCCAGTAGTATATCAGGATACGGCGCCGGGGAGCTGTTTTTT. The gene calls are TRBV19 and TRBJ2-2; no definite D call. Deletions cut 2 bases from V and 6 bases from J, with 13 bases between. The CDR3 totals 15 residues. The germline V gene has CDR1 LNHDA and CDR2 SQIVND (reference sequence).

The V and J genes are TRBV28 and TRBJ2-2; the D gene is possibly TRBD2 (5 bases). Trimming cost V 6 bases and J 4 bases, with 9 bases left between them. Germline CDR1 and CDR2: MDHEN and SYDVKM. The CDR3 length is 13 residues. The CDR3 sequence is CASRRGFTGELFF. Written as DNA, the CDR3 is TGTGCCAGCAGACGAGGGTTCACCGGGGAGCTGTTTTTT.